The clone carrying this T cell receptor beta chain was seen a single time. Other DNA sequences in the same sample also yield this CDR3. This sample is part of a study of T cell responses to AZD1222 COVID-19 vaccine. TCRdb's table, derived via immunoSEQ multiplex PCR, lists solely in-frame clones and lacks some. The data hold about 110,000 clones, with around 90% observed a single time. The specimen was peripheral blood, collected on day 0 of AZD1222 vaccination. The receptor comes from an adult in good health.

This CDR3 reads CASSYYGVKAYEQYF. CDR3 nucleotide sequence: TGTGCCAGCAGTTACTACGGGGTAAAGGCGTATGAGCAGTACTTC. This rearrangement joins TRBV6-5 to TRBJ2-7; a possible D gene is TRBD2 (5 bases). The ends were cut back, 1 base at V and 7 bases at J, with 17 bases in the middle. The germline CDR1 and CDR2 sequences are MNHEY and SVGAGI. The CDR3 consists of 15 residues.